Listed below are T cell receptor beta chains from one sample, sequenced in a study of blood T cell repertoires in COVID-19. The table came from immunoSEQ multiplex PCR; TCRdb's copy has only in-frame clones and leaves some out. The sample has approximately 220,000 clones; 86% are singletons. The sample comprised PBMCs or T cells enriched from blood (not recorded which). Source of these receptors: a woman aged 40 to 50 with acute COVID-19. The CDR3 runs from the conserved cysteine through the conserved F or W. Each record gives: J gene, V gene, CDR3 protein.

>TRBJ2-1|TRBV9
CASSEGVLAYNEQFF
>TRBJ1-1|TRBV11-2
CASSLGTGGWAEAFF
>TRBJ2-2|TRBV27
CASSLWPAGGTGELFF
>TRBJ2-3|TRBV5-1
CASSLAFTGGPTDTQYF
>TRBJ2-2|TRBV2
CASSGQGVVSGELFF
>TRBJ2-4|TRBV15
CATSRDNQGVGKNIQYF
>TRBJ2-7|TRBV19
CASMGDVGTGGHEQYF
>TRBJ1-5|TRBV9
CASSVDQGYSNQPQHF
>TRBJ1-5|TRBV2
CASSRDRGYNQPQHF
>TRBJ1-6|TRBV25-1
CASSESGTGGSPLHF
>TRBJ2-7|TRBV5-4
CASSQAGTGSNEQYF
>TRBJ1-2|TRBV4-1
CASSQVDRASYTF
>TRBJ1-3|TRBV28
CASSLFPGGSGNTIYF
>TRBJ2-5|TRBV2
CACRRVQETQYF
>TRBJ1-2|TRBV25-1
CASSEGRYGYTF
>TRBJ2-2|TRBV27
CASSLSNLGLARGLSGTGELFF
>TRBJ1-4|TRBV5-1
CASSSGGTNEKLFF
>TRBJ2-5|TRBV5-5
CASSLNPLGGLLETQYF
>TRBJ2-5|TRBV11-3
CASSRQGSQETQYF
>TRBJ2-7|TRBV28
CASSLGHPAEQYF
>TRBJ1-2|TRBV19
CASSMKDRGPSFNGYTF
>TRBJ2-3|TRBV27
CASSYPAGQRQYF
>TRBJ2-1|TRBV7-9
CASSFGTAEGNEQFF
>TRBJ1-1|TRBV3-1/TRBV3-2
CASSFAVGQSEAFF
>TRBJ2-1|TRBV7-3
CASSAMGGNYNEQFF
>TRBJ2-1|TRBV19
CASSNTGDRNINEQFF
>TRBJ2-7|TRBV5-1
CASSLEGWDGTFSYEQYF
>TRBJ2-5|TRBV28
CASSPGGTGYWNF
>TRBJ2-4|TRBV28
CASSSPGTGLNIQYF
>TRBJ1-5|TRBV15
CATSRGPGTGGGQPQHF
>TRBJ1-1|TRBV28
CASSHRQGAWAEAFF
>TRBJ2-2|TRBV14
CASSQRTGLGGELFF
>TRBJ1-2|TRBV12-3/TRBV12-4
CASSLPGNYGYTF
>TRBJ2-1|TRBV11-1
CASSPSGTKFF
>TRBJ2-7|TRBV24-1
CATSDLGQDGAYEQYF
>TRBJ1-2|TRBV18
CASSPGGVDGYTF
>TRBJ2-5|TRBV12-5
CASGPEGGKTQYF
>TRBJ1-6|TRBV28
CASRKTGSSYNSPLHF
>TRBJ2-3|TRBV6-2/TRBV6-3
CASSSLEVRYF
>TRBJ2-7|TRBV27
CASSWTGAKGYEQYF
>TRBJ2-7|TRBV11-2
CASRPAGVRILYEQYF
>TRBJ2-3|TRBV20-1
CSARWGETQYF
>TRBJ2-1|TRBV7-9
CASSSPSNEQFF
>TRBJ2-2|TRBV11-3
CASSLGGGLATGELFF
>TRBJ2-7|TRBV7-9
CASSHPGQGAGEQYF
>TRBJ2-7|TRBV10-1
CASSPTLHGAYEQYF
>TRBJ1-6|TRBV18
CASSPLDSSGGSPLHF
>TRBJ1-4|TRBV4-1
CASRKNQGPTNEKLFF